The next 26 T cell receptor beta chains were all read from a single sample in a study of CD8 T cells in cerebrospinal fluid in Alzheimer's disease. TCRdb re-called the 10x single-cell sequencing reads; every CDR3 protein appears as one record, without DNA. In total, the table holds about 820 distinct CDR3 sequences. Sequenced material: cerebrospinal fluid. All receptors come from a human donor with Parkinson's disease.

The J gene is TRBJ1-1, the V gene TRBV20-1. There are 14 residues in the CDR3. Germline CDR1 and CDR2: DFQATT and SNEGSKA (reference sequence). CDR3 protein: CSALGGPMNTEAFF.

The chain uses TRBV30 and TRBJ2-7; TCRdb picks TRBD1, but there is no DNA to check that call. In germline, CDR1 is GTSNPN, CDR2 SVGIG (reference sequence). CDR3 length: 11 residues. The CDR3 loop is CAWSWQGRQYF.

Considering frequency, this clonotype is medium-sized. The chain combines TRBV13 with TRBJ2-2; TCRdb lists TRBD2, though no DNA is available to test this call. Germline assignment: CDR1 PRHDT and CDR2 FYEKMQ (reference sequence). The CDR3 runs 15 residues. The CDR3 here is CASSYTLVSTGELFF.

Measured by frequency, this clonotype is medium-sized. This chain uses TRBV4-2 with TRBJ1-5; TCRdb indicates TRBD1, and absent DNA this call remains unverified. The CDR3 covers 18 residues. Germline assignment: CDR1 LGHNA and CDR2 YNFKEQ. CDR3: CASSQDAAGRGKNQPQHF.

This clonotype counts as large by frequency. The chain is built from TRBV20-1 and TRBJ1-1; TCRdb calls TRBD1, which cannot be checked without DNA. In germline, CDR1 is DFQATT, CDR2 SNEGSKA (reference sequence). The CDR3 contains 16 residues. The CDR3 sequence is CSARDPRGQSGTEAFF.

According to its frequency, this clonotype is medium-sized. The chain couples TRBV27 to TRBJ1-2; TCRdb's D gene call, TRBD1, goes unchecked for lack of DNA. The CDR3 covers 13 residues. Germline lookup yields CDR1 MNHEY and CDR2 SMNVEV (reference sequence). CDR3 in amino acids: CASTRQGLGGYTF.

By frequency, this clonotype is medium-sized. V and J are TRBV7-2 and TRBJ2-1; TCRdb calls TRBD2, which cannot be checked without DNA. The CDR3 sequence is 14 residues long. Germline V gives CDR1 SGHTA, CDR2 FQGNSA. CDR3: CASSLVTSGTGQFF.

This clonotype shows up as large by frequency. The chain is built from TRBV6-5 and TRBJ2-2; TCRdb designates TRBD2, a call that cannot be tested without DNA. CDR1 is MNHEY and CDR2 is SVGAGI in the germline V gene. This CDR3 region has 16 residues. The CDR3 loop reads CASSRLAGTMTGELFF.

By frequency, this clonotype is large. The rearrangement links TRBV9 to TRBJ2-5; with no DNA, the TCRdb D assignment of TRBD2 cannot be verified. The length of the CDR3 is 16 residues. Germline CDR1 is SGDLS and CDR2 is YYNGEE. CDR3 protein: CASSVDGSGRGETQYF. The full variable domain, completed using reference TRBV9 and TRBJ2-5, is DSGVTQTPKHLITATGQRVTLRCSPRSGDLSVYWYQQSLDQGLQFLIQYYNGEERAKGNILERFSAQQFPDLHSELNLSSLELGDSALYFCASSVDGSGRGETQYFGPGTRLLVL.

This clonotype is deemed medium-sized by its frequency. The chain combines TRBV5-1 with TRBJ2-7; TCRdb gives TRBD1 as the D gene, but with no DNA this cannot be confirmed. The CDR3 runs 15 residues. CDR1 and CDR2 from the germline V gene are SGHRS and YFSETQ. The CDR3 sequence is CASSGRPGASYEQYF.

This clonotype is deemed medium-sized (0.01 to 0.1%) by its frequency. The V and J genes are TRBV2 and TRBJ2-7; checking the TCRdb D call of TRBD2 is not possible without DNA. The CDR3 runs to 12 residues. CDR1 is SNHLY and CDR2 is FYNNEI in the germline V gene. The CDR3 region is CASSGTSHLWYF.

By frequency, this clonotype registers large. The chain combines TRBV10-3 with TRBJ2-7; TCRdb lists TRBD2, though no DNA is available to test this call. CDR1 and CDR2 (germline): ENHRY, SYGVKD. This CDR3 has 14 residues. CDR3 region: CAISGTQAPYEQYF.

The genes are TRBV20-1 and TRBJ2-3; TCRdb gives TRBD2 as the D gene, but with no DNA this cannot be confirmed. Germline CDR1 is DFQATT and CDR2 is SNEGSKA (reference sequence). This CDR3 has 16 amino acids. This CDR3 is CSANRRLAESTDTQYF.

This clonotype is labeled medium-sized (0.01 to 0.1%) based on frequency. V gene TRBV7-2 combines with J gene TRBJ1-2; TCRdb proposes TRBD1, but this gene call is untestable without DNA. CDR1 is SGHTA and CDR2 is FQGNSA in the germline V gene. This CDR3 has 14 amino acids. The CDR3 spells CASSPQPGAYGYTF.

Its frequency marks this clonotype as medium-sized. The chain is built from TRBV5-5 and TRBJ2-3. Germline lookup yields CDR1 SGHKS and CDR2 YYEKEE (reference sequence). The CDR3 loop spans 15 amino acids. The CDR3 loop reads CASSLESVRTDTQYF. The full variable domain, with the rest looked up from reference TRBV5-5 and TRBJ2-3, is DAGVTQSPTHLIKTRGQQVTLRCSPISGHKSVSWYQQVLGQGPQFIFQYYEKEERGRGNFPDRFSARQFPNYSSELNVNALLLGDSALYLCASSLESVRTDTQYFGPGTRLTVL.

This clonotype ranks as medium-sized in terms of frequency. The rearrangement joins TRBV11-3 to TRBJ2-5. CDR3 size: 15 residues. Germline-derived CDR1 and CDR2 are SGHNT and YENEEA. This CDR3 reads CASSLGLGGGETQYF. The full variable domain, rest sourced from reference TRBV11-3 and TRBJ2-5, is EAGVVQSPRYKIIEKKQPVAFWCNPISGHNTLYWYLQNLGQGPELLIRYENEEAVDDSQLPKDRFSAERLKGVDSTLKIQPAELGDSAVYLCASSLGLGGGETQYFGPGTRLLVL.

This clonotype shows up as large by frequency. The chain uses TRBV7-2 and TRBJ1-3. Per the germline V gene, CDR1 is SGHTA and CDR2 is FQGNSA. The CDR3 runs 13 residues. CDR3 protein: CATGLDSGNTIYF. Drawing the rest from reference TRBV7-2 and TRBJ1-3, the complete variable domain is GAGVSQSPSNKVTEKGKDVELRCDPISGHTALYWYRQSLGQGLEFLIYFQGNSAPDKSGLPSDRFSAERTGGSVSTLTIQRTQQEDSAVYLCATGLDSGNTIYFGEGSWLTVV.

Judged by frequency, this clonotype is large (0.1 to 1%). This chain joins TRBV11-2 and TRBJ2-1; TCRdb picks TRBD1, but there is no DNA to check that call. The CDR3 is made up of 13 amino acids. CDR1 is SGHAT and CDR2 is FQNNGV in the germline V gene. This CDR3 reads CASSPTLGGEQFF.

Its frequency marks this clonotype as medium-sized (0.01 to 0.1%). The genes are TRBV6-2 or TRBV6-3 and TRBJ2-1; TCRdb proposes TRBD2, but this gene call is untestable without DNA. CDR1 MNHEY and CDR2 SVGEGT come from the germline V gene. The CDR3 has 13 residues. The CDR3 protein is CASGRASGNEQFF.

In terms of frequency, this clonotype is medium-sized (0.01 to 0.1%). V and J are TRBV2 and TRBJ2-3; lacking DNA, the TRBD2 call made by TCRdb goes unchecked. There are 15 residues in the CDR3. The germline V gene encodes CDR1 SNHLY and CDR2 FYNNEI. CDR3 loop: CARSGTSGDADTQYF.

This clonotype is deemed large by its frequency. V usage is TRBV28 and J usage is TRBJ2-7; TCRdb's assignment of TRBD1 cannot be checked, as there is no DNA. The germline V gene has CDR1 MDHEN and CDR2 SYDVKM. CDR3 size: 14 residues. The CDR3 reads CASSLTQGSGEQYF.

In terms of frequency, this clonotype is medium-sized (0.01 to 0.1%). The V gene is TRBV20-1, the J gene TRBJ2-2; TCRdb's D call, TRBD2, is unchecked because there is no DNA. The germline CDR1 and CDR2 sequences are DFQATT and SNEGSKA (reference sequence). The CDR3 length is 14 residues. CDR3 protein: CSVAGVLSTGELFF.

This clonotype counts as large by frequency. The J gene is TRBJ2-1, the V gene TRBV7-3; TCRdb designates TRBD2, a call that cannot be tested without DNA. The CDR3 extends over 15 amino acids. Germline CDR1 and CDR2: SGHTA and FQGTGA. The CDR3 is CASSLEAGAYNEQFF. Complete variable domain (other parts from reference TRBV7-3 and TRBJ2-1): GAGVSQTPSNKVTEKGKYVELRCDPISGHTALYWYRQSLGQGPEFLIYFQGTGAADDSGLPNDRFFAVRPEGSVSTLKIQRTERGDSAVYLCASSLEAGAYNEQFFGPGTRLTVL.

Measured by frequency, this clonotype is medium-sized. The V gene is TRBV7-9, the J gene TRBJ1-3. The germline V gene has CDR1 SEHNR and CDR2 FQNEAQ (reference sequence). This CDR3 has 15 amino acids. The CDR3 here is CASSLADSSGNTIYF.

Its frequency marks this clonotype as large. The V call is TRBV7-3, the J call TRBJ2-3; TCRdb's assignment of TRBD1 cannot be checked, as there is no DNA. Germline assignment: CDR1 SGHTA and CDR2 FQGTGA. CDR3 length: 18 residues. This CDR3 is CASSLSPPGRGAADTQYF.

This clonotype shows up as medium-sized by frequency. V gene TRBV5-1 combines with J gene TRBJ2-5; TCRdb's D gene call, TRBD2, goes unchecked for lack of DNA. Per the germline V gene, CDR1 is SGHRS and CDR2 is YFSETQ. There are 18 residues in the CDR3. CDR3 sequence: CASSYYGLAGGSKETQYF.